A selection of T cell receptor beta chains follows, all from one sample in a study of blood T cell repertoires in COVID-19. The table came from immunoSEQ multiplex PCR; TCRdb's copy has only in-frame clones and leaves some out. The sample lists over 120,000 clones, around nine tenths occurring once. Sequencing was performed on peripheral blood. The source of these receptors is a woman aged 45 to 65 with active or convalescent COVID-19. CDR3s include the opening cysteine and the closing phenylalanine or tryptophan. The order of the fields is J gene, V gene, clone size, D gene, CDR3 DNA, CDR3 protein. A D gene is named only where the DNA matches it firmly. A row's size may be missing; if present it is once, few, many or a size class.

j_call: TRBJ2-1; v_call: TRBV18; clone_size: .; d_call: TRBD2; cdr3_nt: TGTGCCAGCTCACCAATCGAGGGGACTAGCGGGATGAGTGAGCAGTTCTTC; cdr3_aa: CASSPIEGTSGMSEQFF
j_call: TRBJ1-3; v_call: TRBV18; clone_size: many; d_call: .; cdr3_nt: TGTGCCAGCTCGCCCAGGATTTCTGGAAACACCATATATTTT; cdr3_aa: CASSPRISGNTIYF
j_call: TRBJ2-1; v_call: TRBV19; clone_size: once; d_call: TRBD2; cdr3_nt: TGTGCCAGTAAGGGACTAGCGGGAGGGGCCTACAATGAGCAGTTCTTC; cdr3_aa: CASKGLAGGAYNEQFF
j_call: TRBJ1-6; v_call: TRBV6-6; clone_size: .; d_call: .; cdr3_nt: TGTGCCAGCAGTTACATAGTAAATTCACCCCTCCACTTT; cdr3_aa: CASSYIVNSPLHF
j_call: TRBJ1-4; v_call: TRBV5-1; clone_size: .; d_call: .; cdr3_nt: TGCGCCAGCAGCTTGAACAGCGGGCGTGAAAAACTGTTTTTT; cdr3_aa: CASSLNSGREKLFF
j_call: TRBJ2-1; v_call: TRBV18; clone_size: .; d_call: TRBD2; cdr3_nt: TGTGCCAGCTCACCACCGACTAGCGGGGGAAATGAGCAGTTCTTC; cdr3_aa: CASSPPTSGGNEQFF
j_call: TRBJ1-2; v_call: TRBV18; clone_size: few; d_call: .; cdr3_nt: TGTGCCAGCTCACCACCTCCCACCATCAAACAGTATCAGGGCTACACCTTC; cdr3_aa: CASSPPPTIKQYQGYTF
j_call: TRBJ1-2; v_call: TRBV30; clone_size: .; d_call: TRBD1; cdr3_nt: TGTGCCTGTCCGGGACAGTTCAGTGGTGGCTACACCTTC; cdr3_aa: CACPGQFSGGYTF
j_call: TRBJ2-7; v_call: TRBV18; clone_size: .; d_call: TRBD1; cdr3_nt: TGTGCCAGCTCACCGCCGGTGGCAGGGGGCGAGGGCGAGCAGTACTTC; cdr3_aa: CASSPPVAGGEGEQYF
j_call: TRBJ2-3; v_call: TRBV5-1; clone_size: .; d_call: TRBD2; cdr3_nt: TGCGCCAGCAGCCCGGGACTAGCGGAGGGCACAGATACGCAGTATTTT; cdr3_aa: CASSPGLAEGTDTQYF
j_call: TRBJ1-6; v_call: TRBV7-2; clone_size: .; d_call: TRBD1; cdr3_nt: TGTGCCAGCAGCTACCCAGACAGGGAAAATTCACCCCTCCACTTT; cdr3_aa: CASSYPDRENSPLHF
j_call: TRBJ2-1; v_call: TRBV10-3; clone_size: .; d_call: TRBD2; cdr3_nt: TGTGCCATTTCTAGCGGGAGTTGGGCGCAGTTCTTC; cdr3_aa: CAISSGSWAQFF
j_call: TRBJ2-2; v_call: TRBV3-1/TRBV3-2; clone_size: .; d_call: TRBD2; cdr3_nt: TGTGCCAGCAGAGTGGGACTAGCGGACCTCACCGGGGAGCTGTTTTTT; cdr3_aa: CASRVGLADLTGELFF
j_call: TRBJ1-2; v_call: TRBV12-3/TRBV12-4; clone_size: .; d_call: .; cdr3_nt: TGTGCCAGCAGTTTTGGCTCTAACTATGGCTACACCTTC; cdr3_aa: CASSFGSNYGYTF
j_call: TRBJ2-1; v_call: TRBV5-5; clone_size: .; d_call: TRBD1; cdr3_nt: TGTGCCAGCAGCGCAAACGACAGGGGACGGGGCGTCAAGTTCTTC; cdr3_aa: CASSANDRGRGVKFF
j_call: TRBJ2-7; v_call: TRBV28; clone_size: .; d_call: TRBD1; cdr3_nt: TGTGCCAGCAGTCCACCGGGACAGGGGATATACGAGCAGTACTTC; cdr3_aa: CASSPPGQGIYEQYF
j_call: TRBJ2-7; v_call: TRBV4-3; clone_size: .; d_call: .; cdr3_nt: TGCGCCAGCAGCCAAGACAGGGCTCGGGACGAGCAGTACTTC; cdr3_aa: CASSQDRARDEQYF
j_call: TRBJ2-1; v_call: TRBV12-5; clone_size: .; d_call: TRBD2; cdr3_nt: TGTGCTAGTGGTCTGGAAGGGACTAGCGGGAGAGTTAGTGAGCAGTTCTTC; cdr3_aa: CASGLEGTSGRVSEQFF
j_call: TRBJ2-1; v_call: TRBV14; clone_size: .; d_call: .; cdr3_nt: TGTGCCAGCAGCCAACCTGCAGTAACAAGAGGCAATGAGCAGTTCTTC; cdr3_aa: CASSQPAVTRGNEQFF
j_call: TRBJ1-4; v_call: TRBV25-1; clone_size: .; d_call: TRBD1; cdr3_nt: TGTGCCAGCAGTGATTCCCAAAGGACAGGGACTAATGAAAAACTGTTTTTT; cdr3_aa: CASSDSQRTGTNEKLFF
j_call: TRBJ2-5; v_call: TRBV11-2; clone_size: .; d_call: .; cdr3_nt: TGTGCCAGCAGCACCAACCCACCATCCAGCGGCCCCGGGGAGACCCAGTACTTC; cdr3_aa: CASSTNPPSSGPGETQYF
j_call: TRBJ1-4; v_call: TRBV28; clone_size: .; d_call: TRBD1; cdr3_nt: TGTGCCAGCAGTCTATTAAGACAGGGGTCAACTAATGAAAAACTGTTTTTT; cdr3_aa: CASSLLRQGSTNEKLFF
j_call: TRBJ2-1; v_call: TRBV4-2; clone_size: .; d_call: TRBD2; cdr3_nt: TGTGCCAGCAGCCACCGGGCGGGAGCGGGAGTTTACAATGAGCAGTTCTTC; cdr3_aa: CASSHRAGAGVYNEQFF
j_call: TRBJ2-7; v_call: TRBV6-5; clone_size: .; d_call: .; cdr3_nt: TGTGCCAGCAGTTACTCGATAATAGACTCCTACGAGCAGTACTTC; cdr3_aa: CASSYSIIDSYEQYF
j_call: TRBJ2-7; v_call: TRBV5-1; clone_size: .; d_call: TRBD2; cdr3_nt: TGCGCCAGCAGCTTCGAAGCGGGAGGGCCCTACGAGCAGTACTTC; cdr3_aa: CASSFEAGGPYEQYF
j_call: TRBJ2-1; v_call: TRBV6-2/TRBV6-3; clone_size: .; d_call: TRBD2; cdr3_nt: TGTGCCAGCAGTTATATCCCGCGGGGGGGCAGCTACAATGAGCAGTTCTTC; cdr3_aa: CASSYIPRGGSYNEQFF
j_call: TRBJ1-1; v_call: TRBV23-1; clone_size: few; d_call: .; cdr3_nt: TGCGCCAGCAGTCAATCGGGGGGAAAGGGCAACACTGAAGCTTTCTTT; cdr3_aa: CASSQSGGKGNTEAFF
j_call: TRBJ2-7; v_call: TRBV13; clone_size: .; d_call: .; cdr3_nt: TGTGCCAGCAGCCCCCCGGGGGACCACGAGCAGTACTTC; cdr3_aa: CASSPPGDHEQYF
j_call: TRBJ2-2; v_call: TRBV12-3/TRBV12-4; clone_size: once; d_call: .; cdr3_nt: TGTGCCAGCAGTCTACCTACCGGGGAGCTGTTTTTT; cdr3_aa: CASSLPTGELFF
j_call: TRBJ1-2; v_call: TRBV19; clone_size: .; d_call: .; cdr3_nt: TGTGCCAGTAGTATTCGGTCCCAGGACTATGGCTACACCTTC; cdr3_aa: CASSIRSQDYGYTF
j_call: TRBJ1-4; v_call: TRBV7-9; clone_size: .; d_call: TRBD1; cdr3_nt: TGTGCCAGCAGCGAAGGGGAGACAGGGGGCGGCGAAAACGAAAAACTGTTTTTT; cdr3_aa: CASSEGETGGGENEKLFF
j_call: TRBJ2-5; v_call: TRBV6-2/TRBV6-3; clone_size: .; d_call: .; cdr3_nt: TGTGCCAGCAGTTACGGGCTACCCCCTACCCTAGAGACCCAGTACTTC; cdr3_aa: CASSYGLPPTLETQYF
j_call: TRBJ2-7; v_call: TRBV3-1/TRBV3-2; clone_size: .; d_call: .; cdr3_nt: TGTGCCAGCAGCCAAGATCAGGCCAGACGATCGGCCGAGCAGTACTTC; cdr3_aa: CASSQDQARRSAEQYF
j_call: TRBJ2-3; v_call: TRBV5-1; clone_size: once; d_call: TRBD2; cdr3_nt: TGCGCCAGCAGCCTCCGGGGCGCGGGGGGCGGAGATACGCAGTATTTT; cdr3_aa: CASSLRGAGGGDTQYF
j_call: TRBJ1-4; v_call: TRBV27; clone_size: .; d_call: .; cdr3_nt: TGTGCCAGCAGTCCGAGACAGAATTCTAATGAAAAACTGTTTTTT; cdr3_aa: CASSPRQNSNEKLFF
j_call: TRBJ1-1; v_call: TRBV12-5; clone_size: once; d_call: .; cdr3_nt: TGTGCTAGTGGTTTGGTACCCGGGGGGCTTGCCACTGAAGCTTTCTTT; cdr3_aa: CASGLVPGGLATEAFF
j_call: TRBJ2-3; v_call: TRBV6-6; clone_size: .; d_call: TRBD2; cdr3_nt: TGTGCCAGCAGCTTTATTGGGACCCCCGGGAGACTAGCGGGAGGGCCTTTAGATACGCAGTATTTT; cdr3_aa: CASSFIGTPGRLAGGPLDTQYF
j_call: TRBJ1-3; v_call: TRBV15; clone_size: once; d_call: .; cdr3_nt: TGTGCCACCAGCAGAGATGTGGGAGCCGGAAACACCATATATTTT; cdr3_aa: CATSRDVGAGNTIYF
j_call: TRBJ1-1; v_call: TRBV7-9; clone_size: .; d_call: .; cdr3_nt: TGTGCCAGCAGCCGAGGACTGGAGGAAGCTTTCTTT; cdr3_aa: CASSRGLEEAFF